The entry below describes one T cell receptor (beta chain). One end of the junction fails to match germline, which may point to a read error. This sample was included in a study of blood T cell repertoires in COVID-19. Study background: In each case, the material was cDNA or gDNA derived from T cells, B-cell-depleted T cells, or PBMCs.

This CDR3 has 14 amino acids. In germline, CDR1 is PRHDT, CDR2 FYEKMQ (reference sequence). Data came from immunoSEQ multiplex PCR; TCRdb stores just in-frame clones and leaves some out. The table has hundreds of thousands of clones, about 90% seen once. The specimen sequenced was peripheral blood. This sequence was found in a woman younger than 35 who had recovered from COVID-19. This rearrangement joins TRBV13 to TRBJ1-1; D ambiguous. The CDR3 sequence is CASSLGLRNTEAFF. CDR3 DNA: TGTGCCAGCAGCCTAGGGCTAAGGAACACTGAAGCTTTCTTT.